Listed here are 32 T cell receptor beta chains from one sample, sequenced in a study of blood T cell repertoires in COVID-19. Libraries were prepared by immunoSEQ multiplex PCR; TCRdb keeps only in-frame clonotypes and omits some of them. Of about 270,000 clones listed, around nine tenths are singletons. Sequencing was performed on peripheral blood. These receptors came from a man aged 35-49 years with active or convalescent COVID-19.

The chain is built from TRBV6-2 or TRBV6-3 and TRBJ2-7, with TRBD1 matching over 8 bases. CDR3 length: 13 residues. Germline values: CDR1 MNHEY, CDR2 SVGEGT. Trimming removed 5 bases from V and 2 bases from J; junction bases left unmatched: 2. The CDR3 region is CASSPTGAYEQYF. The CDR3 DNA reads as TGTGCCAGCAGTCCGACAGGGGCCTACGAGCAGTACTTC.

The chain combines TRBV30 with TRBJ1-3; maybe TRBD1 (5 bases). V was shortened by 2 bases and J by 0 bases, with 17 bases between the two germline ends. This CDR3 is 17 amino acids long. From germline, CDR1 is GTSNPN and CDR2 SVGIG (reference sequence). The CDR3 sequence: CAWSYFGGPRSGNTIYF. CDR3 coding DNA: TGTGCCTGGAGTTACTTCGGGGGACCGCGCTCTGGAAACACCATATATTTT.

As DNA, the CDR3 is TGTGCCAGCAGCCAAGTGGCAGCGGGGGGGCCATACGAGCAGTACTTC. Protein sequence: CASSQVAAGGPYEQYF. This chain connects TRBV4-2 to TRBJ2-7; 10 bases map to TRBD2. J lost 4 bases, V lost 1 base, and 7 bases had no gene match. Germline V lookup: CDR1 LGHNA, CDR2 YNFKEQ. The CDR3 extends over 16 amino acids.

V is TRBV6-6 and J is TRBJ1-1; D call uncertain. CDR1 and CDR2 (germline): MNHNY, SVGAGI (reference sequence). Trimming removed 4 bases at V and 5 bases at J, with 8 bases between. CDR3 size: 12 residues. The CDR3 protein is CASSSRDTEAFF. DNA for the CDR3: TGTGCCAGCAGTTCCCGGGATACTGAAGCTTTCTTT.

The V gene is TRBV11-3, the J gene TRBJ1-1; possibly TRBD1 for D (5 bases). CDR3 length: 15 residues. CDR1 is SGHNT, CDR2 YENEEA, per germline. The V and J ends lost 5 bases and 6 bases respectively, with 19 bases between them. CDR3 protein: CASSLQIGAGAEAFF. In DNA, the CDR3 is TGTGCCAGCAGCCTACAAATAGGAGCGGGGGCTGAAGCTTTCTTT.

The chain joins TRBV19 to TRBJ1-6; D uncertain. The CDR3 totals 16 residues. Germline lookup yields CDR1 LNHDA and CDR2 SQIVND (reference sequence). Trimming cost V 7 bases and J 9 bases, with 22 bases left between them. The CDR3 bases are TGTGCCAGTACCGACCGCGACGGACTCGATCGTTCACCCCTCCACTTT. Encoded protein: CASTDRDGLDRSPLHF. The full variable domain, in which reference TRBV19 and TRBJ1-6 provide the parts outside the CDR3, is DGGITQSPKYLFRKEGQNVTLSCEQNLNHDAMYWYRQDPGQGLRLIYYSQIVNDFQKGDIAEGYSVSREKKESFPLTVTSAQKNPTAFYLCASTDRDGLDRSPLHFGNGTRLTVT.

The chain recombines TRBV5-6 with TRBJ2-7, with D maybe TRBD1 (6 bases). The CDR3 loop spans 14 amino acids. Germline V gene data show CDR1 as SGHDT and CDR2 as YYEEEE. V lost 0 bases to trimming and J lost 3 bases, with 10 bases between them. This CDR3 reads CASSLGTVRYEQYF. CDR3 DNA: TGTGCCAGCAGCTTGGGGACAGTCCGCTACGAGCAGTACTTC.

This rearrangement joins TRBV6-5 to TRBJ1-1, with a tentative D call TRBD1 (6 bases). Germline V gives CDR1 MNHEY, CDR2 SVGAGI. The V end was cut by 8 bases, the J end by 4 bases, with 8 bases between. The CDR3 sequence is 11 residues long. The CDR3 protein is CASRGGTEAFF. In DNA, the CDR3 is TGTGCCAGCCGAGGGGGCACTGAAGCTTTCTTT.

The V and J genes are TRBV3-1 (or the pseudogene TRBV3-2) and TRBJ2-6; TRBD1 might be the D (5 bases). CDR3 length equals 15 residues. The germline V and J ends were trimmed by 4 bases and 0 bases, with 7 bases remaining between them. Looked up from germline, CDR1 is LGHDT and CDR2 is YNNKEL (reference sequence). This CDR3 reads CASSPDSSGANVLTF. The DNA for the CDR3 is TGTGCCAGCAGCCCCGACAGCTCTGGGGCCAACGTCCTGACTTTC.

As DNA, the CDR3 is TGTGCCAGCAGCCCGGACACCTACTACGAGCAGTACTTC. Protein: CASSPDTYYEQYF. The chain has TRBV5-5 and TRBJ2-7, with TRBD1 as a possible D gene (5 bases). V dropped 4 bases and J dropped 3 bases, with 11 bases sitting between them. Germline loops: CDR1 SGHKS, CDR2 YYEKEE (reference sequence). This CDR3 has 13 amino acids.

This chain links TRBV12-5 with TRBJ1-5; 12 bases align to TRBD1. Per germline, CDR1 LGHNT and CDR2 FRNRAP. Unmatched junction bases numbered 4, after V lost 0 bases and J lost 4 bases. The CDR3 has 17 amino acids. This chain's CDR3 is CASGLVRGQGANQPQHF. CDR3 nucleotides: TGTGCTAGTGGTTTGGTCCGGGGACAGGGGGCGAATCAGCCCCAGCATTTT.

The chain joins TRBV19 to TRBJ2-3; 7 bases map to TRBD2. The germline CDR1 and CDR2 sequences are LNHDA and SQIVND (reference sequence). J lost 2 bases, V lost 2 bases, and 4 bases had no gene match. The CDR3 is made up of 15 amino acids. CDR3 in amino acids: CASSILADNTDTQYF. The CDR3 region has the DNA TGTGCCAGTAGTATACTAGCGGACAACACAGATACGCAGTATTTT.

V usage is TRBV27 and J usage is TRBJ2-7; tentatively, D is TRBD2 (6 bases). V lost 8 bases to trimming and J lost 1 base, with 9 bases between them. Germline loops: CDR1 MNHEY, CDR2 SMNVEV (reference sequence). The CDR3 length is 12 residues. The CDR3 protein is CASVSGSYEQYF. CDR3 sequence (DNA): TGTGCCAGCGTTAGCGGTTCCTACGAGCAGTACTTC.

The chain employs TRBV28 and TRBJ1-6; tentative D call: TRBD1 (6 bases). Germline CDR1 reads MDHEN; CDR2 reads SYDVKM. Trimming removed 10 bases at V and 5 bases at J, with 15 bases between. The CDR3 totals 14 residues. The CDR3 spells CANRGGADNSPLHF. The CDR3 DNA sequence: TGTGCCAATAGGGGGGGGGCGGATAATTCACCCCTCCACTTT.

This sequence joins TRBV12-2 and TRBJ1-3; whether TRBD1, the table's D call, matches the DNA was not checked. TRBV12-2 is a pseudogene segment. The CDR3 extends over 17 amino acids. The DNA for the CDR3 is TGTGCAAGTCGCTTAGGCAGGGGACCTTGCTCTGGAAACACCATATATTTT. Translated, it gives CASRLGRGPCSGNTIYF.

The gene calls are TRBV7-9 and TRBJ2-1, with 9 positions matching TRBD1. The V gene end was trimmed by 1 base and the J gene end by 5 bases; junction bases not matched to a gene: 9. CDR3 length: 17 residues. CDR1 is SEHNR, CDR2 FQNEAQ, per germline (reference sequence). The CDR3 sequence is CASSLVQGARIHNEQFF. As DNA, the CDR3 is TGTGCCAGCAGCTTAGTACAGGGGGCAAGAATCCACAATGAGCAGTTCTTC.

This CDR3 is CASSSLDQETQYF. CDR3 in DNA: TGTGCCAGCAGCTCTCTTGACCAAGAGACCCAGTACTTC. The chain recombines TRBV5-4 with TRBJ2-5; no clear D gene. Germline-derived CDR1 and CDR2 are SGHNT and YYREEE (reference sequence). The CDR3 is made up of 13 amino acids. V was shortened by 3 bases and J by 0 bases, with 6 bases between the two germline ends.

This chain uses TRBV10-2 with TRBJ1-3; D gene ambiguous. V lost 6 bases and J lost 0, with 9 bases in between. This CDR3 spans 14 amino acids. CDR1 and CDR2 (germline): WSHSY, SAAADI. As DNA, the CDR3 is TGCGCCAGCAGCGGCGGGTCCTCTGGAAACACCATATATTTT. Protein sequence: CASSGGSSGNTIYF.

The chain couples TRBV5-6 to TRBJ1-5; 8 bases fit TRBD1. This CDR3 spans 15 amino acids. The ends lost 2 bases at V and 4 bases at J; junction bases unmatched: 5. The germline CDR1 and CDR2 sequences are SGHDT and YYEEEE. The CDR3 DNA sequence: TGTGCCAGCAGCTTAGGGACAGGCCCAAATCAGCCCCAGCATTTT. It encodes CASSLGTGPNQPQHF. Based on the CDR3 plus reference TRBV5-6 and TRBJ1-5, the full variable domain is DAGVTQSPTHLIKTRGQQVTLRCSPKSGHDTVSWYQQALGQGPQFIFQYYEEEERQRGNFPDRFSGHQFPNYSSELNVNALLLGDSALYLCASSLGTGPNQPQHFGDGTRLSIL.

V gene TRBV28 combines with J gene TRBJ1-4, with TRBD1 matching 9 bases. This CDR3 is 16 amino acids long. With 2 bases clipped from V and 1 base from J, the junction kept 2 bases outside the gene matches. Per germline, CDR1 MDHEN and CDR2 SYDVKM. CDR3 sequence (DNA): TGTGCCAGCAGTTTAAACAGGGGGCGAACTAATGAAAAACTGTTTTTT. Encoded protein: CASSLNRGRTNEKLFF.

V and J are TRBV19 and TRBJ1-3, with D perhaps TRBD1 (6 bases). Germline V gene data show CDR1 as LNHDA and CDR2 as SQIVND (reference sequence). With 5 bases removed from V and 7 bases from J, the gap between germline ends came to 18 bases. The CDR3 consists of 15 residues. The CDR3 DNA is TGTGCCAGTAGTTTCACCCAACAGGGAGGGAACACCATATATTTT. This sequence encodes CASSFTQQGGNTIYF.

The genes are TRBV27 and TRBJ1-3; TRBD1 might be the D (6 bases). The length of the CDR3 is 11 residues. Germline values: CDR1 MNHEY, CDR2 SMNVEV (reference sequence). V was clipped by 8 bases and J by 8 bases, with 10 bases between them. The CDR3, as DNA: TGTGCCAGCCTGGGGGCAGACACCATATATTTT. This translates into CASLGADTIYF.

The chain recombines TRBV4-1 with TRBJ1-5; 9 bases fit TRBD1. This CDR3 comprises 16 residues. Germline V lookup: CDR1 MGHRA, CDR2 YSYEKL. With 3 bases clipped from V and 6 bases from J, the junction kept 9 bases outside the gene matches. Written as DNA, the CDR3 is TGCGCCAGCAGCCAGATGGGACAGGGAGGCGTTCAGCCCCAGCATTTT. Its translation: CASSQMGQGGVQPQHF.

The V gene is TRBV11-3, the J gene TRBJ1-4; D uncertain. Germline V gives CDR1 SGHNT, CDR2 YENEEA. This CDR3 spans 14 amino acids. The V gene lost 2 bases and the J gene lost 4 bases, with 8 bases spanning the gap. The CDR3 DNA sequence: TGTGCCAGCAGCTTATCCTTCGGTAATGAAAAACTGTTTTTT. Protein: CASSLSFGNEKLFF.

This chain connects TRBV30 to TRBJ1-6; TRBD1 agrees at 8 bases. Germline assignment: CDR1 GTSNPN and CDR2 SVGIG (reference sequence). The junction had 1 base not matched to a gene; V was cut back by 5 bases and J by 4 bases. CDR3 size: 13 residues. The CDR3 spells CAWGTGYNSPLHF. The CDR3 DNA sequence: TGTGCCTGGGGGACAGGATATAATTCACCCCTCCACTTT.

The chain is built from TRBV3-1 (or the pseudogene TRBV3-2) and TRBJ2-5, with 8 positions matching TRBD2. V was pared by 2 bases and J by 5 bases, with 7 bases of the junction left unmatched. The CDR3 is 15 amino acids. The germline V gene has CDR1 LGHDT and CDR2 YNNKEL (reference sequence). The CDR3 reads CASSQPSGSVETQYF. The CDR3 region has the DNA TGTGCCAGCAGCCAACCCAGCGGGAGTGTGGAGACCCAGTACTTC.

This clone was picked up many times. The chain recombines TRBV10-1 with TRBJ1-1; maybe TRBD1 (6 bases). Germline V gene data show CDR1 as WNHNN and CDR2 as SYGVQD (reference sequence). This CDR3 has 16 amino acids. V dropped 8 bases and J dropped 1 base, with 20 bases sitting between them. CDR3 residues: CASPSEAGAKNTEAFF. CDR3 nucleotide sequence: TGCGCCAGCCCCTCGGAGGCGGGGGCAAAGAACACTGAAGCTTTCTTT.

The genes are TRBV3-1 (or the pseudogene TRBV3-2) and TRBJ2-7; 9 bases are a match to TRBD1. V was pared by 4 bases and J by 6 bases, with 7 bases of the junction left unmatched. The germline CDR1 and CDR2 sequences are LGHDT and YNNKEL (reference sequence). The CDR3 runs 14 residues. The CDR3 spells CASSLRDRVSEQYF. The CDR3 DNA reads TGTGCCAGCAGCCTCCGGGACAGGGTGAGCGAGCAGTACTTC.

The chain combines TRBV7-9 with TRBJ2-1, with TRBD2 identical over 13 bases. The ends lost 2 bases at V and 4 bases at J; junction bases unmatched: 2. The CDR3 sequence is 16 residues long. The germline V gene has CDR1 SEHNR and CDR2 FQNEAQ (reference sequence). The CDR3 sequence is CASSLSGLAGYNEQFF. The CDR3, as DNA: TGTGCCAGCAGCTTATCGGGACTAGCGGGGTACAATGAGCAGTTCTTC.

The V and J genes are TRBV6-5 and TRBJ2-1, with 8 bases lining up with TRBD2. The germline CDR1 and CDR2 sequences are MNHEY and SVGAGI. V was clipped by 7 bases and J by 8 bases; unmatched bases: 13. CDR3 length equals 15 residues. Here the CDR3 DNA reads TGTGCCAGCACTAGACTAGCGAATCTAGGGTATGAGCAGTTCTTC. It encodes CASTRLANLGYEQFF.

The chain combines TRBV7-9 with TRBJ2-7, with TRBD1 matching 10 bases. Germline trimming cut 6 bases from V and 7 bases from J; bases unmatched to any gene: 12. CDR3 size: 15 residues. Germline lookup yields CDR1 SEHNR and CDR2 FQNEAQ (reference sequence). The CDR3 nucleotides read TGTGCCAGCAGTACCCTTGGGGACAGGGGTTTAGAGCAGTACTTC. Amino acids: CASSTLGDRGLEQYF.

This clone was observed a single time. The rearrangement links TRBV28 to TRBJ1-1; 9 bases fit TRBD1. The V segment lost 2 bases and the J segment 6 bases; nucleotides outside the gene matches: 10. Germline CDR1 reads MDHEN; CDR2 reads SYDVKM. The CDR3 extends over 16 amino acids. The CDR3 loop is CASSLRDRVVRAEAFF. The CDR3 region has the DNA TGTGCCAGCAGTTTAAGGGACAGGGTTGTGAGGGCTGAAGCTTTCTTT.